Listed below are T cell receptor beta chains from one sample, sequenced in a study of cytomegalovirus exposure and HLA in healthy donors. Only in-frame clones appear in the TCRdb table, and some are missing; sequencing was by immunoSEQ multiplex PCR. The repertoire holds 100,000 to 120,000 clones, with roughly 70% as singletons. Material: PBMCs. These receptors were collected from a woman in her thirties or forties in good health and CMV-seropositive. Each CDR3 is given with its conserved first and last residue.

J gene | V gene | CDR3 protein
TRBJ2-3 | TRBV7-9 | CASSPPVKGLDTQYF
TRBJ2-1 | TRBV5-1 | CATRAGPEQFF
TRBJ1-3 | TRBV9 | CASSIDRGFSGNTIYF
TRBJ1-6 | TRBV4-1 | CASSLLPGSNSPLHF
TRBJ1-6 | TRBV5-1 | CASSLERQAHLHF
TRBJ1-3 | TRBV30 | CAWSGGGNTIYF
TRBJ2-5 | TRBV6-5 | CASSYLGGGQETQYF
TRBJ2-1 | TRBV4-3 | CASSQGLTVAGGVEQFF
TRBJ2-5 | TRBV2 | CASRPTGRETQYF
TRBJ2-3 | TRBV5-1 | CASSVAGGRPDTQYF
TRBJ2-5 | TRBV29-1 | CSVTEGYETQYF
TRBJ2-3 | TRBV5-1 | CASRDSTDTQYF
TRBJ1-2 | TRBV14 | CASSHLWGDLDGYTF
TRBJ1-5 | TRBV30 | CAWSVFRGRESNQPQHF
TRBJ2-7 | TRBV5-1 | CASSFDPSSGSYEQYF